This entry lists 32 T cell receptor beta chains sequenced from one sample in a study of T cells in Graves' hyperthyroidism and ophthalmopathy. Amplified regions were TCR beta CDR3 sequences from RNA transcripts. TCR CDR3 regions were first amplified by RT-PCR with HTBI primers. In TCRdb, the multiplex PCR reads were re-called with MiXCR into one record per CDR3 protein. The profile shows fewer than 750,000 distinct CDR3 sequences, approximately 14% of them singletons. Source material: blood. These receptors came from a woman between 40 and 50 years old with Graves' ophthalmopathy.

This clonotype has at least ten counts. The chain recombines TRBV7-2 with TRBJ2-7; perhaps TRBD2 as D (6 bases). Germline values: CDR1 SGHTA, CDR2 FQGNSA. This CDR3 is built from 14 residues. V was trimmed by 6 bases and J by 0 bases, leaving 12 bases between them. The CDR3 here is CASSRPGLSYEQYF. The CDR3, as DNA: TGTGCCAGCAGTCGGCCGGGACTCTCCTACGAGCAGTACTTC. Supplemented by reference TRBV7-2 and TRBJ2-7, the full variable domain reads GAGVSQSPSNKVTEKGKDVELRCDPISGHTALYWYRQSLGQGLEFLIYFQGNSAPDKSGLPSDRFSAERTGGSVSTLTIQRTQQEDSAVYLCASSRPGLSYEQYFGPGTRLTVT.

This clonotype was counted at least ten times. The chain is built from TRBV9 and TRBJ2-7, with D uncertain. The CDR3 sequence is 13 residues long. Germline CDR1 reads SGDLS; CDR2 reads YYNGEE. V gave up 4 bases and J gave up 0 bases, with 8 bases separating them. In nucleotides, the CDR3 is TGTGCCAGCAGCCAAAGCAGCTCCTACGAGCAGTACTTC. Translated, it gives CASSQSSSYEQYF.

The V gene is TRBV12-3 or TRBV12-4, the J gene TRBJ2-7; 13 nucleotides match TRBD2. The CDR3 extends over 19 amino acids. V was pared by 1 base and J by 0 bases, with 9 bases of the junction left unmatched. CDR3 sequence reads: CASSLGLAGGRGTSYEQYF. CDR3 nucleotide sequence: TGTGCCAGCAGTTTAGGACTAGCGGGAGGTAGGGGGACCTCCTACGAGCAGTACTTC.

This clonotype was seen just once. The rearrangement uses TRBV7-3 and TRBJ2-5; 10 bases agree with TRBD2. CDR1 is SGHTA, CDR2 FQGTGA, per germline. Trimming removed 3 bases from V and 5 bases from J; junction bases left unmatched: 9. The CDR3 runs to 16 residues. CDR3 sequence: CASSFGLAVPEETQYF. The CDR3 DNA sequence: TGTGCCAGCAGCTTTGGACTAGCGGTTCCTGAGGAGACCCAGTACTTC.

The chain employs TRBV6-5 and TRBJ1-1; no clear D. V lost 2 bases, J lost 0 bases, and 10 bases lay in between. CDR3 size: 15 residues. Germline CDR1 reads MNHEY; CDR2 reads SVGAGI. The chain's CDR3 is CASSYGFLMNTEAFF. CDR3 in DNA: TGTGCCAGCAGTTACGGATTTTTAATGAACACTGAAGCTTTCTTT.

This clonotype was seen at least ten times. The chain couples TRBV28 to TRBJ2-7, with 7 bases fitting TRBD1. The J segment lost 3 bases and the V segment lost 8 bases, leaving 7 bases of the junction unmatched. The CDR3 extends over 13 amino acids. Germline V gene sequence: CDR1 MDHEN, CDR2 SYDVKM. CDR3: CASGTESIYEQYF. The CDR3 DNA follows: TGTGCCAGCGGGACAGAATCTATCTACGAGCAGTACTTC.

V gene TRBV29-1 combines with J gene TRBJ1-2; the D gene is possibly TRBD1 (6 bases). Deletions cut 4 bases from V and 3 bases from J, with 12 bases between. The CDR3 contains 13 residues. CDR1 is SQVTM and CDR2 is ANQGSEA in the germline V gene. In DNA, the CDR3 is TGCAGCGTTGGGATCGGGGGCGACTATGGCTACACCTTC. Its protein is CSVGIGGDYGYTF.

This clonotype was seen ten or more times. The rearrangement links TRBV30 to TRBJ1-2; 7 bases line up with TRBD1. The CDR3 is made up of 12 amino acids. V dropped 6 bases and J dropped 3; count of bases not matched to a gene: 4. Per germline, CDR1 GTSNPN and CDR2 SVGIG (reference sequence). CDR3 DNA: TGTGCCTGTGTCAGGGGGGACTATGGCTACACCTTC. As protein: CACVRGDYGYTF.

In its sample, this clonotype was seen many times. The V call is TRBV19, the J call TRBJ1-1; D not resolved. V was cut by 5 bases and J by 5 bases, with 15 bases left in between. This CDR3 is built from 14 residues. CDR1 is LNHDA, CDR2 SQIVND, per germline (reference sequence). CDR3 residues: CASSLGQLRTEAFF. CDR3 DNA: TGTGCCAGTAGTTTAGGTCAGCTGCGGACTGAAGCTTTCTTT.

This clonotype was counted many times. J is TRBJ2-7 and V is TRBV20-1; 7 positions agree with TRBD1. Germline values: CDR1 DFQATT, CDR2 SNEGSKA (reference sequence). With V trimmed by 6 bases and J by 7 bases, 6 bases remained unmatched. The CDR3 loop spans 11 amino acids. The chain's CDR3 is CSAQDRAEQYF. The CDR3 DNA is TGCAGTGCCCAAGACAGGGCGGAGCAGTACTTC.

This clonotype was detected a few times. The rearrangement joins TRBV11-1 to TRBJ2-2, with TRBD2 as a possible D gene (5 bases). CDR1 and CDR2 from the germline V gene are SGHAT and FQDESV (reference sequence). The ends were cut back, 2 bases at V and 2 bases at J, with 12 bases in the middle. The CDR3 sequence is 16 residues long. The CDR3 loop reads CASSLNSGVNTGELFF. The CDR3 nucleotides read TGTGCCAGCAGCTTAAACAGCGGAGTCAACACCGGGGAGCTGTTTTTT.

This clonotype appeared many times. V usage is TRBV20-1 and J usage is TRBJ2-5, with TRBD1 as a possible D gene (5 bases). The CDR3 covers 12 residues. Germline CDR1 is DFQATT and CDR2 is SNEGSKA (reference sequence). Trimming stripped 3 bases from V and 2 bases from J, with 7 bases between. The CDR3 DNA is TGCAGTGCTAGGGACACGCAAGAGACCCAGTACTTC. Its protein is CSARDTQETQYF.

This clonotype was counted many times. This chain connects TRBV6-5 to TRBJ2-5, with D possibly being TRBD2 (5 bases). Trimming cost V 5 bases and J 3 bases, with 25 bases left between them. The CDR3 consists of 18 residues. Germline-derived CDR1 and CDR2 are MNHEY and SVGAGI. The CDR3 coding sequence is TGTGCCAGCAGTCTCACCCCATTCGGACGGACTGATGAAGAGACCCAGTACTTC. Amino acid sequence: CASSLTPFGRTDEETQYF.

This clonotype showed up many times. V is TRBV6-1 and J is TRBJ1-2; TRBD1 is a possible D gene (6 bases). The V end lost 0 bases, the J end lost 4 bases, and 9 bases lay between the germline ends. This CDR3 has 14 amino acids. The V gene's germline CDR1 is MNHNS and CDR2 SASEGT. CDR3 nucleotides: TGTGCCAGCAGTGAAGCATCAGGGGCCTATGGCTACACCTTC. Its translation is CASSEASGAYGYTF.

This clonotype was detected only a few times. The chain has TRBV6-2 or TRBV6-3 and TRBJ1-1, with D possibly matching TRBD1 (6 bases). V shed 2 bases and J shed 0 bases, with 13 bases lying between them. CDR1 is MNHEY, CDR2 SVGEGT, per germline. The CDR3 extends over 16 amino acids. The CDR3 protein is CASSYVGGHMNTEAFF. The DNA of the CDR3 is TGTGCCAGCAGTTACGTGGGGGGACATATGAACACTGAAGCTTTCTTT.

This clonotype was picked up many times. This chain connects TRBV10-3 to TRBJ1-1; 7 bases are shared with TRBD1. CDR1 is ENHRY and CDR2 is SYGVKD in the germline V gene. J was trimmed by 5 bases and V by 2 bases; bases with no gene match: 5. This CDR3 comprises 14 residues. In DNA form, the CDR3 reads TGTGCCATCAGTGAGGGCAGGGGGAAGACTGAAGCTTTCTTT. The encoded protein is CAISEGRGKTEAFF.

This chain joins TRBV4-1 and TRBJ2-5, with D possibly being TRBD1 (6 bases). The CDR3 consists of 18 residues. CDR1 is MGHRA, CDR2 YSYEKL, per germline. V was clipped by 0 bases and J by 5 bases, with 22 bases between them. The CDR3 coding sequence is TGCGCCAGCAGCCAAGAAAAGGTTACCGGGACACCGGATGAGACCCAGTACTTC. Protein product: CASSQEKVTGTPDETQYF.

This clonotype turned up a few times. The chain carries TRBV5-1 and TRBJ1-6; D perhaps matches TRBD1 (5 bases). V lost 1 base and J lost 10, with 15 bases in between. CDR1 is SGHRS and CDR2 is YFSETQ in the germline V gene. The CDR3 has 15 amino acids. The CDR3 coding sequence is TGCGCCAGCAGCTTGACACCGGGACGAAAGTCACCCCTCCACTTT. Translation: CASSLTPGRKSPLHF.

This clonotype came up a few times. The V and J genes are TRBV6-2 or TRBV6-3 and TRBJ2-5; D might be TRBD2 (6 bases). The V end was cut by 4 bases, the J end by 7 bases, with 22 bases between. The CDR3 length is 16 residues. Germline CDR1 MNHEY, CDR2 SVGEGT. The CDR3: CASSSSTTGVAGTQYF. The CDR3 DNA reads TGTGCCAGCAGTTCGTCAACCACGGGAGTTGCGGGGACCCAGTACTTC.

This clonotype has a count of ten or more. The chain uses TRBV12-3 or TRBV12-4 and TRBJ1-1; no clear D gene. The CDR3 runs 14 residues. V shed 3 bases and J shed 2 bases, with 10 bases lying between them. CDR3 region: CASSFGNSNTEAFF. In DNA, the CDR3 is TGTGCCAGCAGTTTCGGGAATTCTAACACTGAAGCTTTCTTT.

J is TRBJ1-5 and V is TRBV3-1; D is undetermined. The CDR3 extends over 13 amino acids. From germline, CDR1 is LGHDT and CDR2 YNNKEL (reference sequence). Trimming pared 3 bases from V and 6 bases from J, leaving 9 bases between. CDR3 bases: TGTGCCAGCAGCCACGACTCGGGTCAGCCCCAGCATTTT. Protein product: CASSHDSGQPQHF.

Many counts were recorded for this clonotype. The V and J genes are TRBV7-9 and TRBJ1-1; D is undetermined. The CDR3 is 13 amino acids. The V gene lost 5 bases and the J gene lost 8 bases, with 15 bases spanning the gap. Germline V gives CDR1 SEHNR, CDR2 FQNEAQ (reference sequence). The CDR3 spells CASSLGSGIEAFF. The CDR3 DNA is TGTGCCAGCAGCCTGGGGAGTGGGATAGAAGCTTTCTTT.

This clonotype showed up many times. The chain links TRBV30 to TRBJ1-3; tentative D call: TRBD1 (5 bases). Germline-derived CDR1 and CDR2 are GTSNPN and SVGIG (reference sequence). V lost 5 bases and J 0 bases, leaving 11 bases between the germline ends. The CDR3 totals 14 residues. The CDR3 reads CAWQTGTSGNTIYF. CDR3 DNA: TGTGCCTGGCAGACCGGGACCTCTGGAAACACCATATATTTT.

This chain connects TRBV6-5 to TRBJ1-1; tentatively, D is TRBD1 (6 bases). CDR1 is MNHEY and CDR2 is SVGAGI in the germline V gene. Trimming stripped 2 bases from V and 1 base from J, with 14 bases between. The CDR3 length is 16 residues. The CDR3 reads CASSYRPTGQNTEAFF. As DNA, the CDR3 is TGTGCCAGCAGTTACCGGCCGACAGGCCAGAACACTGAAGCTTTCTTT.

This clonotype was seen many times. The V call is TRBV28, the J call TRBJ2-7; D ambiguous. This CDR3 has 11 amino acids. Germline CDR1 and CDR2: MDHEN and SYDVKM. Trimming cost V 3 bases and J 9 bases, with 9 bases left between them. The CDR3 reads CASSFEVGQYF. For the CDR3, the DNA is TGTGCCAGCAGTTTTGAGGTTGGGCAGTACTTC.

This clonotype was counted at least ten times. CDR3 nucleotides: TGTGCCAGCAGTCCCGGGACTAGCGGGAGGTTAGGGGAGCTGTTTTTT. Its translation is CASSPGTSGRLGELFF. The chain is built from TRBV27 and TRBJ2-2, with TRBD2 matching over 15 bases. J was trimmed by 8 bases and V by 5 bases; bases with no gene match: 6. This CDR3 comprises 16 residues. CDR1 is MNHEY, CDR2 SMNVEV, per germline (reference sequence).

This clonotype was recorded at least ten times. The rearrangement uses TRBV13 and TRBJ2-7; weak D call: TRBD1 (6 bases). This CDR3 is 15 amino acids long. In germline, CDR1 is PRHDT, CDR2 FYEKMQ (reference sequence). V was pared by 0 bases and J by 2 bases, with 11 bases between. CDR3 loop: CASSLGQGVTYEQYF. The CDR3 nucleotides read TGTGCCAGCAGCTTAGGACAGGGAGTGACCTACGAGCAGTACTTC.

In DNA, the CDR3 is TGTGCCAGCACCATGGGACGGGAGGAGACCCAGTACTTC. Translated, it gives CASTMGREETQYF. V is TRBV28 and J is TRBJ2-5; D may be TRBD2 (6 bases). V lost 7 bases, J lost 5 bases, and 14 bases lay in between. Germline CDR1 reads MDHEN; CDR2 reads SYDVKM. The CDR3 is 13 residues long.

This clonotype was counted many times. V is TRBV5-6 and J is TRBJ2-5; 13 nucleotides agree with TRBD2. The J segment lost 6 bases and the V segment lost 2 bases, leaving 7 bases of the junction unmatched. The CDR3 has 16 amino acids. Germline lookup yields CDR1 SGHDT and CDR2 YYEEEE. The CDR3 reads CASSFARTSGRQTQYF. DNA of the CDR3: TGTGCCAGCAGCTTCGCGAGGACTAGCGGGAGACAGACCCAGTACTTC.

This chain links TRBV4-1 with TRBJ1-5, with D perhaps matching TRBD1 (6 bases). CDR3 length: 18 residues. From germline, CDR1 is MGHRA and CDR2 YSYEKL. Trimming stripped 2 bases from V and 4 bases from J, with 21 bases between. For the CDR3, the DNA is TGCGCCAGCAGCCAAAACCCACAGGGCCGGATAGGAAATCAGCCCCAGCATTTT. It is translated as CASSQNPQGRIGNQPQHF.

At least ten counts were recorded for this clonotype. This chain connects TRBV5-1 to TRBJ2-6; D tentatively fits TRBD1 or TRBD2 (5 bases each). CDR3 length: 16 amino acids. The germline gives CDR1 SGHRS, CDR2 YFSETQ. V gave up 4 bases and J gave up 0 bases, with 11 bases separating them. CDR3 DNA: TGCGCCAGCAGCAGGGACGTGGACTCTGGGGCCAACGTCCTGACTTTC. Protein sequence: CASSRDVDSGANVLTF.

In this sample, this clonotype turned up many times. The chain carries TRBV29-1 and TRBJ2-7, with 9 nucleotides matching TRBD1. Germline loops: CDR1 SQVTM, CDR2 ANQGSEA. The CDR3 loop spans 12 amino acids. The V segment lost 6 bases and the J segment 3 bases; nucleotides outside the gene matches: 3. CDR3 in DNA: TGCAGCGTCGGGACAGGGATCTACGAGCAGTACTTC. Its protein is CSVGTGIYEQYF.